This T cell receptor (beta chain) comes out of a study of blood T cell repertoires in COVID-19. Whole-study context: PBMCs, B-cell-depleted T cells, or T cells provided the cDNA or gDNA that made up the material.

TCRdb keeps only in-frame clones here, not all; method: immunoSEQ multiplex PCR. The sample lists over 450,000 clones, 85% to 90% occurring once. Trimming pared 2 bases from V and 0 bases from J, leaving 20 bases between. Germline CDR1 and CDR2: GTSNPN and SVGIG (reference sequence). The CDR3 is 18 residues long. This sequence originates from a man aged 18 to 30 with COVID-19, enrolled during active disease. The chain employs TRBV30 and TRBJ2-4; perhaps TRBD2 as D (6 bases). Input material: peripheral blood. In nucleotides, the CDR3 is TGTGCCTGGAGTAACGGGAAACCGGCGGGGTTAGCCAAAAACATTCAGTACTTC. Protein: CAWSNGKPAGLAKNIQYF.